This is a list of T cell receptor beta chains from one sample in a study of PD-1 blockade in classical Hodgkin lymphoma. The data were produced by immunoSEQ multiplex PCR, yet TCRdb's version contains in-frame clones alone and is incomplete. Among some 58,000 clones listed, approximately 90% were seen once. Sequenced material: peripheral blood mononuclear cells (PBMCs), taken before the second cycle of nivolumab. The source is a human donor with classical Hodgkin lymphoma. The CDR3 runs from the conserved cysteine through the conserved F or W. D genes are given only for firm matches. Only part of the rows carry a size: once, few, many, or a class if the clone is expanded.

>NA|TRBJ2-7|TRBV28|TRBD1
CASWDRGYEQYF
TGTGCCAGTTGGGACAGGGGTTACGAGCAGTACTTC
>NA|TRBJ2-5|TRBV28|TRBD2
CASSLGLAGGRETQYF
TGTGCCAGCAGTTTGGGCCTAGCGGGGGGGCGGGAGACCCAGTACTTC
>NA|TRBJ1-2|TRBV2|NA
CASSALTTGPNYGYTF
TGTGCCAGCAGTGCCCTAACCACAGGGCCTAACTATGGCTACACCTTC
>NA|TRBJ2-1|TRBV6-5|TRBD2
CASRPGGTHGNEQFF
TGTGCCAGCAGACCGGGGGGGACCCATGGGAATGAGCAGTTCTTC
>few|TRBJ1-5|TRBV7-9|NA
CASSLDGIANQPQHF
TGTGCCAGCAGCTTAGACGGGATAGCAAATCAGCCCCAGCATTTT
>NA|TRBJ1-2|TRBV30|NA
CAWADLNYGYTF
TGTGCCTGGGCCGACCTTAACTATGGCTACACCTTC
>NA|TRBJ1-5|TRBV6-6|NA
CASSYLGNSEGHF
TGTGCCAGCAGTTACCTAGGGAACTCCGAAGGACATTTT
>NA|TRBJ2-7|TRBV4-2|TRBD1
CASSQVPGQGSYEQYF
TGTGCCAGCAGCCAAGTACCGGGACAGGGCTCCTACGAGCAGTACTTC
>NA|TRBJ2-2|TRBV27|NA
CASSTRTGELFF
TGTGCCAGCAGTACCCGGACCGGGGAGCTGTTTTTT
>NA|TRBJ2-6|TRBV6-5|NA
CASRQHSGANVLTF
TGTGCCAGCAGGCAACACTCTGGGGCCAACGTCCTGACTTTC
>NA|TRBJ1-3|TRBV9|NA
CASTSSGNTIYF
TGTGCCAGCACGAGCTCTGGAAACACCATATATTTT
>once|TRBJ2-5|TRBV4-2|NA
CASSQADGETQYF
TGTGCCAGCAGCCAAGCAGACGGGGAGACCCAGTACTTC
>NA|TRBJ2-3|TRBV5-1|NA
CASSLNTDTQYF
TGCGCCAGCAGCTTGAACACAGATACGCAGTATTTT
>once|TRBJ1-2|TRBV19|TRBD1
CASSVDRGDYGYTF
TGTGCCAGTAGTGTGGACAGGGGGGACTATGGCTACACCTTC
>NA|TRBJ2-7|TRBV9|NA
CASSGDVYSYEQYF
TGTGCCAGCAGCGGGGACGTCTACTCCTACGAGCAGTACTTC
>NA|TRBJ1-1|TRBV5-1|NA
CASSLQGSNTEAFF
TGCGCCAGCAGCTTGCAGGGCTCGAACACTGAAGCTTTCTTT
>NA|TRBJ1-3|TRBV5-1|NA
CASSLEASGNTIYF
TGCGCCAGCAGCTTGGAAGCCTCTGGAAACACCATATATTTT
>NA|TRBJ2-5|TRBV28|TRBD2
CASKRQRGTSGLQETQYF
TGTGCCAGCAAGAGGCAACGGGGGACTAGCGGACTCCAAGAGACCCAGTACTTC
>NA|TRBJ2-7|TRBV10-3|NA
CAITPTFPSYEQYF
TGTGCTATCACCCCGACTTTCCCCTCCTACGAGCAGTACTTC
>NA|TRBJ1-1|TRBV19|NA
CASSIVVDREAFF
TGTGCCAGTAGTATAGTAGTCGACAGAGAAGCTTTCTTT
>few|TRBJ2-1|TRBV7-8|TRBD2
CASNAGGQQFF
TGTGCCAGCAACGCGGGAGGACAGCAGTTCTTC
>NA|TRBJ2-7|TRBV13|TRBD2
CASRPFMGGGTYEQYF
TGTGCCAGCAGGCCGTTTATGGGCGGGGGGACCTACGAGCAGTACTTC
>NA|TRBJ2-6|TRBV7-6|TRBD1
CASTGQGEGANVLTF
TGTGCCAGCACCGGACAGGGGGAAGGGGCCAACGTCCTGACTTTC
>NA|TRBJ1-5|TRBV10-2|NA
CASGTGSNQPQHF
TGCGCCAGCGGCACAGGGTCCAATCAGCCCCAGCATTTT
>few|TRBJ2-2|TRBV7-8|NA
CASSLVSPGELFF
TGTGCCAGCAGCTTAGTATCTCCTGGGGAGCTGTTTTTT
>NA|TRBJ1-5|TRBV5-1|TRBD1
CASSLEGQGNQPQHF
TGCGCCAGCAGCTTGGAGGGACAGGGGAATCAGCCCCAGCATTTT
>NA|TRBJ1-1|TRBV20-1|NA
CSAKNTEAFF
TGCAGTGCTAAGAACACTGAAGCTTTCTTT